These 14 T cell receptor beta chains were all obtained from the same sample, sequenced in a study of T-cell memory formation after mild COVID-19 (dated by TCRdb to the early 2020s). The library was prepared using 5' RACE. Sequenced on an Illumina NovaSeq 6000. Through fastp at Q25 and MiXCR, TCRdb rebuilt clones from the public reads, retaining in-frame beta chains. Each record represents a unique CDR3 protein, reported with the most common genes and DNA among its rows. The sample table contains about 82,000 distinct CDR3 sequences; only one count was recorded for less than 15% of them. Of the sample, about 26% is held by the ten largest clones. The sequenced sample was PBMCs or a T cell subset sorted from them (not recorded which). The receptors derive from an adult woman who had mild COVID-19 (a few samples of this study predate the infection). The sample titles of this study are shuffled in the database, so cell type and time point are left out; the donor was told from shared clones.

The chain has TRBV7-8 and TRBJ2-1, with 8 bases that match TRBD2. After removal of 2 bases from V and 8 bases from J, the junction contained 11 bases not matched to a gene. The CDR3 is 16 amino acids. The germline V gene has CDR1 SGHVS and CDR2 FQNEAQ. The CDR3 spells CASSLYGTSGSHEQFF. DNA for the CDR3: TGTGCCAGCAGCTTATACGGGACTAGTGGTTCCCATGAGCAGTTCTTC.

This clonotype was detected ten times or more. The DNA of the CDR3 is TGTGCCAGCAGTGAAGGACAGGGGGGGAACTATGGCTACACCTTC. Its protein product is CASSEGQGGNYGYTF. The chain links TRBV6-1 to TRBJ1-2; 9 nucleotides align to TRBD1. This CDR3 has 15 amino acids. Germline CDR1 and CDR2: MNHNS and SASEGT. Unmatched junction bases numbered 2, after V lost 1 base and J lost 2 bases.

The chain combines TRBV7-3 with TRBJ2-1; 7 nucleotides agree with TRBD1. The germline gives CDR1 SGHTA, CDR2 FQGTGA. V trimming: 3 bases; J trimming: 2 bases; junction bases outside the gene matches: 4. The length of the CDR3 is 15 residues. The DNA of the CDR3 is TGTGCCAGCAGCTTTACCGGGACAGCCTACAATGAGCAGTTCTTC. Encoded protein: CASSFTGTAYNEQFF. Complete variable domain (other parts from reference TRBV7-3 and TRBJ2-1): GAGVSQTPSNKVTEKGKYVELRCDPISGHTALYWYRQSLGQGPEFLIYFQGTGAADDSGLPNDRFFAVRPEGSVSTLKIQRTERGDSAVYLCASSFTGTAYNEQFFGPGTRLTVL.

This clonotype was recorded a few times. The CDR3 DNA sequence: TGTGCCAGCAGCCTCTCTGGGACTAGCGGGAGGAGAGATACGCAGTATTTT. Encoded protein: CASSLSGTSGRRDTQYF. The rearrangement links TRBV11-1 to TRBJ2-3; 15 bases align to TRBD2. The CDR3 is made up of 17 amino acids. The V segment lost 5 bases and the J segment 5 bases; nucleotides outside the gene matches: 8. CDR1 SGHAT and CDR2 FQDESV come from the germline V gene (reference sequence).

V and J are TRBV5-1 and TRBJ2-1; TRBD1 matches at 11 bases. V shed 4 bases, J shed 7 bases, and the junction held 10 bases outside the gene matches. Germline-derived CDR1 and CDR2 are SGHRS and YFSETQ. CDR3 size: 16 residues. CDR3: CASSISPGQGVNEQFF. CDR3 nucleotide sequence: TGCGCCAGCAGCATCTCACCGGGACAGGGGGTGAATGAGCAGTTCTTC.

This clonotype was recorded a few times. This chain connects TRBV29-1 to TRBJ1-2; no firm D call. Trimming left V 5 bases short and J 1 base short, with 11 bases between. Germline V gene lookup returns CDR1 SQVTM and CDR2 ANQGSEA. There are 13 residues in the CDR3. The CDR3 coding sequence is TGCAGCGTTCGGTCCGACAATAACTATGGCTACACCTTC. It yields the protein CSVRSDNNYGYTF. Variable domain in full (rest from reference TRBV29-1 and TRBJ1-2): SAVISQKPSRDICQRGTSLTIQCQVDSQVTMMFWYRQQPGQSLTLIATANQGSEATYESGFVIDKFPISRPNLTFSTLTVSNMSPEDSSIYLCSVRSDNNYGYTFGSGTRLTVV.

This clonotype turned up a few times. The rearrangement links TRBV24-1 to TRBJ1-1; 7 bases map to TRBD1. V was clipped by 4 bases and J by 5 bases; unmatched bases: 3. The CDR3 sequence is 13 residues long. Germline lookup yields CDR1 KGHDR and CDR2 SFDVKD. The CDR3 is CATSETGNTEAFF. CDR3 in DNA: TGTGCCACCAGTGAGACAGGGAATACTGAAGCTTTCTTT.

This clonotype was detected only a few times. The chain carries TRBV24-1 and TRBJ2-6; no clear D. The CDR3 spans 13 residues. Germline-derived CDR1 and CDR2 are KGHDR and SFDVKD. Between the trimmed V and J ends, which lost 6 bases and 3 bases, there was a span of 5 bases. The CDR3 nucleotides are TGTGCCACCAGTTCAGGTGGGGCCAACGTCCTGACTTTC. It specifies CATSSGGANVLTF.

The rearrangement uses TRBV20-1 and TRBJ2-7; TRBD2 matches 12 bases. The V gene's germline CDR1 is DFQATT and CDR2 SNEGSKA (reference sequence). This CDR3 is built from 16 residues. The trim removed 4 bases at V and 3 bases at J, leaving 10 bases unmatched. The CDR3 loop reads CSATWATTSGGYEQYF. For the CDR3, the DNA is TGCAGTGCTACTTGGGCCACGACTAGCGGGGGCTACGAGCAGTACTTC.

This sequence joins TRBV5-1 and TRBJ2-1, with 8 positions matching TRBD2. The CDR3 totals 19 residues. Trimming cost V 0 bases and J 7 bases; bases outside gene matches: 18. Germline V gene data show CDR1 as SGHRS and CDR2 as YFSETQ. The CDR3: CASSLGALGQGLVPNEQFF. CDR3 DNA sequence: TGCGCCAGCAGCTTGGGGGCACTTGGGCAGGGACTAGTACCTAATGAGCAGTTCTTC.

This clonotype was detected ten times or more. The chain employs TRBV27 and TRBJ2-3; no definite D call. Germline loops: CDR1 MNHEY, CDR2 SMNVEV (reference sequence). The CDR3 contains 13 residues. V lost 4 bases to trimming and J lost 4 bases, with 9 bases between them. DNA for the CDR3: TGTGCCAGCAGTTCCACTTTCGCAGATACGCAGTATTTT. It specifies CASSSTFADTQYF.

This clonotype was seen a few times. The chain uses TRBV11-3 and TRBJ2-7; possible D gene TRBD2, 6 bases. Looked up from germline, CDR1 is SGHNT and CDR2 is YENEEA. The CDR3 extends over 16 amino acids. V gave up 3 bases and J gave up 2 bases, with 17 bases separating them. In nucleotides, the CDR3 is TGTGCCAGCAGCTTTTGGGCGACGGGAGCCCCCTACGAGCAGTACTTC. Amino acid sequence: CASSFWATGAPYEQYF.

The gene calls are TRBV24-1 and TRBJ2-3, with D possibly called TRBD1 or TRBD2 (5 bases each). Germline V gene sequence: CDR1 KGHDR, CDR2 SFDVKD. The CDR3 length is 15 residues. With 2 bases removed from V and 5 bases from J, the gap between germline ends came to 13 bases. This chain's CDR3 is CATSDSHTGGDTQYF. Written as DNA, the CDR3 is TGTGCCACCAGTGATTCCCACACTGGGGGAGATACGCAGTATTTT.

V is TRBV14 and J is TRBJ2-7; maybe TRBD1 (6 bases). The CDR3 spans 13 residues. Germline CDR1 is SGHDN and CDR2 is FVKESK. V gave up 6 bases and J gave up 6 bases, with 15 bases separating them. The CDR3: CASSTDVQGEQYV. The CDR3 coding sequence is TGTGCCAGCAGTACGGACGTACAGGGCGAGCAGTACGTC.